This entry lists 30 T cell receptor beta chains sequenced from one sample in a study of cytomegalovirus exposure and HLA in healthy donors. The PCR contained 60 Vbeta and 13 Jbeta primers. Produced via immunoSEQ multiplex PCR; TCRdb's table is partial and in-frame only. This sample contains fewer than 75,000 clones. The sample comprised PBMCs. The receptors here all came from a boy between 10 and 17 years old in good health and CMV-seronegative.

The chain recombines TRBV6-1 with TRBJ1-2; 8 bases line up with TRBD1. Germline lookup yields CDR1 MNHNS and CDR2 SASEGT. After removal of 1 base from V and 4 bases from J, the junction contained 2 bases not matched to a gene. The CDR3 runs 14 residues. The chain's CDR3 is CASSEGTGIYGYTF. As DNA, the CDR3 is TGTGCCAGCAGTGAAGGGACAGGGATCTATGGCTACACCTTC.

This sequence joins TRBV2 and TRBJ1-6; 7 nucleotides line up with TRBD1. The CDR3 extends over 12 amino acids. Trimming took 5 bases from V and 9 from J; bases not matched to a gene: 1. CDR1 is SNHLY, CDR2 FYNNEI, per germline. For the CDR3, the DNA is TGTGCCAGCAGTAGGGACAGTTCACCCCTCCACTTT. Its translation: CASSRDSSPLHF.

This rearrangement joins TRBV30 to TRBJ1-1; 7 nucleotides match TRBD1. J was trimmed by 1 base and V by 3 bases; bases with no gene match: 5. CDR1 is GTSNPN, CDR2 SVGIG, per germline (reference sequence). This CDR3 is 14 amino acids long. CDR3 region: CAWRDRSWNTEAFF. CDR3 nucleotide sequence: TGTGCCTGGAGGGACAGGTCTTGGAACACTGAAGCTTTCTTT.

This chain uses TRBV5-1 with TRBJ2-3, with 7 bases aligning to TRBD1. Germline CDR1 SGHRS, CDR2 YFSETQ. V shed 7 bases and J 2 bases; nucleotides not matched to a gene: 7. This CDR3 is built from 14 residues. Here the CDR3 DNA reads TGCGCCAGCCGGGACAGAGAACACACAGATACGCAGTATTTT. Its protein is CASRDREHTDTQYF.

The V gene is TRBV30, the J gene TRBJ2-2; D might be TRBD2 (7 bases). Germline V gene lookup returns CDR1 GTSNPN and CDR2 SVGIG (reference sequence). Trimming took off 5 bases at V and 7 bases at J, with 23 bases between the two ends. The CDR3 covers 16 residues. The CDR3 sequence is CAWAARGRASVGELFF. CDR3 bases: TGTGCCTGGGCCGCTAGGGGGAGGGCCTCGGTCGGGGAGCTGTTTTTT.

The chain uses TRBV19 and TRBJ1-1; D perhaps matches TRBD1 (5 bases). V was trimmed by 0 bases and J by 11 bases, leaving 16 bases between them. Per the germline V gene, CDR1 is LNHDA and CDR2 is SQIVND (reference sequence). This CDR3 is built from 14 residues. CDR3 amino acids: CASSIDGTQFTAFF. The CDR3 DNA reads TGTGCCAGTAGTATAGACGGGACTCAGTTTACGGCTTTCTTT.

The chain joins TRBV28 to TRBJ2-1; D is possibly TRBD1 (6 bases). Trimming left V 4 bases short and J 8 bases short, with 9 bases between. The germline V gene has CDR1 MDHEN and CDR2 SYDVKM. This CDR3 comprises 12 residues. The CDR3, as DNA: TGTGCCAGCAGTTGGACAGAGTATGAGCAGTTCTTC. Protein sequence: CASSWTEYEQFF.

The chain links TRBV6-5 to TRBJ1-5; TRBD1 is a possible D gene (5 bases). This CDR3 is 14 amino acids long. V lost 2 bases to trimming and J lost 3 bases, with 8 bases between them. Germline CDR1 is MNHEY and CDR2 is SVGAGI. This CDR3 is CASSYRGNNQPQHF. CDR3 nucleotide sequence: TGTGCCAGCAGTTACCGGGGGAACAATCAGCCCCAGCATTTT.

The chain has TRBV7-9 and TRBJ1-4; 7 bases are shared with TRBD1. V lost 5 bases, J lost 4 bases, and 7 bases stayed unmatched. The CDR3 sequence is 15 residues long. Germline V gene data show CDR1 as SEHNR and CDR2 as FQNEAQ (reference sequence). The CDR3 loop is CASSLGTEFNEKLFF. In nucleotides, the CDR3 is TGTGCCAGCAGCCTCGGGACAGAGTTTAATGAAAAACTGTTTTTT.

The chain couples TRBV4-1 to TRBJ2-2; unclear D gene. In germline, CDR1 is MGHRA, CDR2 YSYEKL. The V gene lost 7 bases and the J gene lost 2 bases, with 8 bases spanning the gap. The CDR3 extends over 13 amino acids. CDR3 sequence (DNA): TGCGCCAGCATAGCAGATAACACCGGGGAGCTGTTTTTT. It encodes CASIADNTGELFF.

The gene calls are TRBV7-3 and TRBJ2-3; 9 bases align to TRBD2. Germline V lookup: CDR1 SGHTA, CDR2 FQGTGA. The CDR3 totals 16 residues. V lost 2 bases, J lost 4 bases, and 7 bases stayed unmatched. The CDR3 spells CASSLLKLAGSDTQYF. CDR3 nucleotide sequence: TGTGCCAGCAGCTTACTGAAGCTAGCGGGGTCAGATACGCAGTATTTT.

CDR3 sequence reads: CASSFPGDLEQFF. Written as DNA, the CDR3 is TGCGCCAGCAGCTTCCCGGGGGATCTTGAGCAGTTCTTC. V is TRBV5-1 and J is TRBJ2-1; D might be TRBD2 (6 bases). The germline CDR1 and CDR2 sequences are SGHRS and YFSETQ. Trimming took 2 bases from V and 9 from J, leaving 12 bases between them. The CDR3 consists of 13 residues.

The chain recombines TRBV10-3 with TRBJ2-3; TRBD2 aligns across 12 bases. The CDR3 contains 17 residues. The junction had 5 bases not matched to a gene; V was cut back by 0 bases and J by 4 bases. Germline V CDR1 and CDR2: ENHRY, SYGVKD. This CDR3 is CAISESILAGGADTQYF. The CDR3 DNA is TGTGCCATCAGTGAGTCGATACTAGCGGGAGGAGCAGATACGCAGTATTTT.

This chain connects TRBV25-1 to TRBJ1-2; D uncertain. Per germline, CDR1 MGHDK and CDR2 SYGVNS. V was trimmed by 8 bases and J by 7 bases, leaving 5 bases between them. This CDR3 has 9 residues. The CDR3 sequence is CASLVGYTF. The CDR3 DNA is TGTGCCAGCCTTGTTGGCTACACCTTC.

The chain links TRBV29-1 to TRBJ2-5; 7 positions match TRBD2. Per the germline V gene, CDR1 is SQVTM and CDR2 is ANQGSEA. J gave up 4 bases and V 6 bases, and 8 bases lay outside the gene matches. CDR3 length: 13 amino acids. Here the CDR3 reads CSVQGRGPETQYF. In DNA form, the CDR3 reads TGCAGCGTCCAAGGGAGGGGCCCAGAGACCCAGTACTTC.

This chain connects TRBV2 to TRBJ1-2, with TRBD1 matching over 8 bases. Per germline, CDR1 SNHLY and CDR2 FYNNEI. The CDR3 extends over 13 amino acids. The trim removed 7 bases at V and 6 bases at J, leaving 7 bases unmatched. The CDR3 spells CASISTGGHGYTF. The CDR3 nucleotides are TGTGCCAGCATTAGTACAGGGGGACATGGCTACACCTTC.

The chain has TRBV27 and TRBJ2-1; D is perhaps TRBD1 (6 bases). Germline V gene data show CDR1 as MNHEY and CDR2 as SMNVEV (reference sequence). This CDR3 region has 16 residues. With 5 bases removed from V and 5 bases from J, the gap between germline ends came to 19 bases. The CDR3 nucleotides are TGTGCCAGCAGTGTCTCCGGGACAAGTGGCCACAATGAGCAGTTCTTC. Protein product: CASSVSGTSGHNEQFF.

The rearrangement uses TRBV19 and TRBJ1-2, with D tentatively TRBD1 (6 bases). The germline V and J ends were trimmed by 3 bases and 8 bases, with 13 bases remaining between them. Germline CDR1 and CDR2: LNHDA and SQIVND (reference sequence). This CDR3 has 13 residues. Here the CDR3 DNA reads TGTGCCAGTAGTATCACGCCAGGGGAAGGCTACACCTTC. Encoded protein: CASSITPGEGYTF.

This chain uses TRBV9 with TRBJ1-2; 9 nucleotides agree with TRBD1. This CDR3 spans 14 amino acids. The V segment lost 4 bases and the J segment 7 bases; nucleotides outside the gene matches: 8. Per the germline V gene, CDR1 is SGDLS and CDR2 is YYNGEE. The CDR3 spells CASSSPGTGFGYTF. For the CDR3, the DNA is TGTGCCAGCAGCTCTCCGGGGACAGGGTTTGGCTACACCTTC.

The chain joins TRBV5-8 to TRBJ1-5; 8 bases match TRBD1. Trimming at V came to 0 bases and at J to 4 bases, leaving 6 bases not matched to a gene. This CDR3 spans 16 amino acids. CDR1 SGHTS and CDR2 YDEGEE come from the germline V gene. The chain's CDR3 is CASSLGGTGSNQPQHF. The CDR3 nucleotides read TGTGCCAGCAGCTTGGGGGGGACAGGTTCGAATCAGCCCCAGCATTTT.

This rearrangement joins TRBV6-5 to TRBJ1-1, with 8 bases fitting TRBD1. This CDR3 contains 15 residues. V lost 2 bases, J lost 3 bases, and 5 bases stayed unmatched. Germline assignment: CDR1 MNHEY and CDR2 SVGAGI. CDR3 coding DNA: TGTGCCAGCAGTTACGAGGGCAGGGGGCACACTGAAGCTTTCTTT. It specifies CASSYEGRGHTEAFF.

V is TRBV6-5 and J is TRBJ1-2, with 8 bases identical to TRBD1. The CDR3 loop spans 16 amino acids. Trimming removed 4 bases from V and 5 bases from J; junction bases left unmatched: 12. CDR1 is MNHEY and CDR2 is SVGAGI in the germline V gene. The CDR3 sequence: CASSSFGTGTTYGYTF. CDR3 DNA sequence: TGTGCCAGCAGTTCTTTCGGGACAGGAACCACGTATGGCTACACCTTC.

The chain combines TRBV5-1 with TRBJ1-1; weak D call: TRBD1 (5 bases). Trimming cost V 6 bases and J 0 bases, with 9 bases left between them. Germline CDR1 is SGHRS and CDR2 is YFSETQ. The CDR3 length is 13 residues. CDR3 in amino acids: CASKGRVNTEAFF. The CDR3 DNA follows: TGCGCCAGCAAGGGCAGGGTGAACACTGAAGCTTTCTTT.

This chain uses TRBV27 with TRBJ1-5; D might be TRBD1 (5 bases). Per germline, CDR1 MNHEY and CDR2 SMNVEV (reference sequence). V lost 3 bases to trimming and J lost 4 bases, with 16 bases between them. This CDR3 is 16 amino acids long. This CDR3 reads CASSFAVGGPNQPQHF. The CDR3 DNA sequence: TGTGCCAGCAGTTTTGCCGTGGGGGGACCTAATCAGCCCCAGCATTTT.

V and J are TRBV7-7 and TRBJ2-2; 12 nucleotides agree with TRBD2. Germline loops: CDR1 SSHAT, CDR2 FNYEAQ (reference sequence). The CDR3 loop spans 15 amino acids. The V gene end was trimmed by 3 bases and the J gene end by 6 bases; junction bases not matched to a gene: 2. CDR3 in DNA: TGTGCCAGCAGCTTCCGGACTAGCGGGGCCGGGGAGCTGTTTTTT. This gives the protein CASSFRTSGAGELFF.

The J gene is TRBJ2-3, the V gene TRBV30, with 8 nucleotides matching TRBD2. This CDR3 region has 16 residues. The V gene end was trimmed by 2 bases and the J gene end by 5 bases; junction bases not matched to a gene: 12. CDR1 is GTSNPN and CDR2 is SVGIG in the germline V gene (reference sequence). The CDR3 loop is CAWSSGGLASIDTQYF. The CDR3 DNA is TGTGCCTGGAGTTCGGGTGGACTAGCATCTATAGATACGCAGTATTTT. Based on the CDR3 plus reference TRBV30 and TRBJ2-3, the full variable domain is SQTIHQWPATLVQPVGSPLSLECTVEGTSNPNLYWYRQAAGRGLQLLFYSVGIGQISSEVPQNLSASRPQDRQFILSSKKLLLSDSGFYLCAWSSGGLASIDTQYFGPGTRLTVL.

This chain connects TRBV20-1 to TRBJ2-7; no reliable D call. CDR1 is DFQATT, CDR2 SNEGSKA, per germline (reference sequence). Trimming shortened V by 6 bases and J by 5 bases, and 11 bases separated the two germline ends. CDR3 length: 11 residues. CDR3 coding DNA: TGCAGTGCCCACGACTTAAACGAGCAGTACTTC. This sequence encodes CSAHDLNEQYF.

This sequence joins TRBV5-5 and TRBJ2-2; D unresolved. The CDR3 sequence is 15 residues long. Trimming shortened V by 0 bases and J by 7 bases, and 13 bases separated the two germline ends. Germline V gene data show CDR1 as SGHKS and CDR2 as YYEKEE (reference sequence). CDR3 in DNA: TGTGCCAGCAGCTTGGATCCGAGGTCTCACGGGGAGCTGTTTTTT. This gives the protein CASSLDPRSHGELFF.

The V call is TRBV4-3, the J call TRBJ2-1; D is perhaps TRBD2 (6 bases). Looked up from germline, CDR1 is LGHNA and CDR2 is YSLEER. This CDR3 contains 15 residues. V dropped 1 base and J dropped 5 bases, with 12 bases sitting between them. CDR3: CASSQGSSADNEQFF. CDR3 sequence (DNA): TGCGCCAGCAGCCAAGGGTCTAGCGCTGACAATGAGCAGTTCTTC.

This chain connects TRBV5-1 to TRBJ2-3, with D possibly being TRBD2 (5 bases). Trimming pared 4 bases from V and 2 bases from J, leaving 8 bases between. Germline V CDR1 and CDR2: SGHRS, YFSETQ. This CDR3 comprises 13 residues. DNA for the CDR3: TGCGCCAGCAGCACGGGGTCCACAGATACGCAGTATTTT. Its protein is CASSTGSTDTQYF.